The rows below give T cell receptor beta chains drawn from one sample of a study of CD8 T cells in ankylosing spondylitis. MiXCR, applied by TCRdb to the 5' RACE reads, yields one record per CDR3 protein. The sample has about 400,000 distinct CDR3 sequences, 20% seen once. The sequencing input was blood, either unsorted or a sorted T cell fraction (not recorded which). These receptors were collected from a male donor with ankylosing spondylitis or in good health (not recorded which). Both conserved end residues are part of each CDR3. The order of the fields is clone size, D gene, J gene, V gene, CDR3 protein, CDR3 DNA. D genes are given only for firm matches. The listing skips clone size in some rows; elsewhere it reads once, few, many or a size class.

few | - | TRBJ1-2 | TRBV7-9 | CASMGINYGYTF | TGTGCCAGCATGGGTATAAACTATGGCTACACCTTC
few | TRBD1 | TRBJ2-7 | TRBV7-9 | CASSHRDRVHEQYF | TGTGCCAGCAGCCACCGGGACAGGGTGCACGAGCAGTACTTC
- | TRBD1 | TRBJ2-1 | TRBV29-1 | CSVVSGRGQGEQFF | TGCAGCGTTGTCTCGGGCAGGGGGCAAGGGGAGCAGTTCTTC
- | TRBD1 | TRBJ2-1 | TRBV5-1 | CASSSMTGDYNEQFF | TGCGCCAGCAGCTCAATGACAGGGGACTACAATGAGCAGTTCTTC
few | - | TRBJ2-1 | TRBV12-3/TRBV12-4 | CASSLVRQGYNEQFF | TGTGCCAGCAGTTTAGTCCGGCAGGGGTACAATGAGCAGTTCTTC
many | - | TRBJ2-7 | TRBV29-1 | CSVVEGWYEQYF | TGCAGCGTTGTTGAGGGGTGGTACGAGCAGTACTTC
few | - | TRBJ2-1 | TRBV28 | CASSPEGGYNEQFF | TGTGCCAGCAGCCCTGAGGGGGGCTACAATGAGCAGTTCTTC
many | - | TRBJ1-4 | TRBV20-1 | CSASRQGDEKLFF | TGCAGTGCTAGCCGGCAGGGCGACGAAAAACTGTTTTTT
- | - | TRBJ1-1 | TRBV29-1 | CSVDGGGSLLEAFF | TGCAGCGTTGATGGCGGGGGCTCCTTGCTAGAAGCTTTCTTT
few | - | TRBJ2-3 | TRBV4-1 | CASSRRASDTDTQYF | TGCGCCAGCAGTCGAAGAGCTAGCGATACAGATACGCAGTATTTT
- | - | TRBJ2-7 | TRBV12-3/TRBV12-4 | CARGEQYF | TGTGCCAGGGGGGAGCAGTACTTC
- | - | TRBJ2-3 | TRBV29-1 | CSVDKDFGLPDTQYF | TGCAGCGTTGATAAGGACTTCGGGTTGCCAGATACGCAGTATTTT
- | - | TRBJ2-7 | TRBV20-1 | CSAREGVIRYEQYF | TGCAGTGCTAGGGAGGGAGTTATCAGGTACGAGCAGTACTTC
- | - | TRBJ2-7 | TRBV11-2 | CASSLFGLDEQYF | TGTGCCAGCAGCTTATTTGGGCTGGACGAGCAGTACTTC
- | - | TRBJ2-1 | TRBV29-1 | CSVPRAYNEKFF | TGCAGCGTTCCCAGGGCGTACAATGAGAAGTTCTTC
few | TRBD1 | TRBJ2-1 | TRBV12-3/TRBV12-4 | CASRPPGTGFNEQFF | TGTGCCAGCAGACCGCCGGGGACAGGGTTCAATGAGCAGTTCTTC
- | - | TRBJ2-1 | TRBV9 | CASSVGDWNEQFF | TGTGCCAGCAGCGTAGGCGACTGGAATGAGCAGTTCTTC
- | TRBD1 | TRBJ1-5 | TRBV7-8 | CASSSGTGKISNQPQHF | TGTGCCAGCAGCTCCGGGACAGGCAAAATTAGCAATCAGCCCCAGCATTTT
- | - | TRBJ1-4 | TRBV7-2 | CASSRGLILREKLFF | TGTGCCAGCAGCAGGGGACTAATACTAAGAGAAAAACTGTTTTTT
few | TRBD1 | TRBJ2-4 | TRBV12-3/TRBV12-4 | CASSLLGTGPNIQYF | TGTGCCAGCAGTTTATTAGGGACAGGTCCAAACATTCAGTACTTC
few | - | TRBJ2-5 | TRBV12-3/TRBV12-4 | CASRALFGQETQYF | TGTGCCAGCAGGGCCCTTTTCGGCCAAGAGACCCAGTACTTC
- | TRBD2 | TRBJ2-7 | TRBV27 | CASSWSGLAGLEQYF | TGTGCCAGCAGTTGGTCGGGACTAGCGGGGCTCGAGCAGTACTTC
- | - | TRBJ2-1 | TRBV6-4 | CASSESAETGEQFF | TGTGCCAGCAGTGAAAGCGCTGAGACCGGTGAGCAGTTCTTC
- | - | TRBJ2-7 | TRBV12-3/TRBV12-4 | CASSSSGGFFEQYF | TGTGCCAGCAGTTCCTCTGGGGGCTTCTTCGAGCAGTACTTC
- | - | TRBJ1-1 | TRBV7-9 | CASSLRGGEAFF | TGTGCCAGCAGCTTGCGCGGGGGAGAAGCTTTCTTT
- | - | TRBJ2-5 | TRBV7-9 | CASSPASYQETQYF | TGTGCCAGCAGCCCCGCTTCGTACCAAGAGACCCAGTACTTC
- | - | TRBJ1-5 | TRBV19 | CASGGGGEQPQHF | TGTGCCAGTGGAGGGGGGGGCGAGCAGCCCCAGCATTTT
- | TRBD1 | TRBJ2-4 | TRBV12-3/TRBV12-4 | CASRRLQGPGKNIQYF | TGTGCCAGCAGGAGACTACAGGGGCCAGGCAAAAACATTCAGTACTTC
- | TRBD1 | TRBJ2-1 | TRBV4-2 | CASSHGTGGIYNEQFF | TGTGCCAGCAGCCATGGGACAGGGGGAATTTACAATGAGCAGTTCTTC
- | TRBD1 | TRBJ2-1 | TRBV29-1 | CSALDRSNEQFF | TGCAGCGCCCTGGACAGGTCAAATGAGCAGTTCTTC
- | - | TRBJ2-5 | TRBV9 | CASSVGGGRWETQYF | TGTGCCAGCAGCGTAGGCGGGGGCCGCTGGGAGACCCAGTACTTC
few | - | TRBJ2-4 | TRBV4-1 | CASSQPQGTDIAKNIQYF | TGCGCCAGCAGCCAACCTCAGGGGACCGATATAGCCAAAAACATTCAGTACTTC
few | - | TRBJ2-3 | TRBV20-1 | CSARGDLGYAQYF | TGCAGTGCTAGAGGGGATTTGGGATATGCGCAGTATTTT
many | - | TRBJ2-3 | TRBV12-3/TRBV12-4 | CASSLLGVPASTDTQYF | TGTGCCAGCAGTTTACTGGGAGTTCCCGCTAGCACAGATACGCAGTATTTT
once | - | TRBJ2-7 | TRBV19 | CASSIVGSEQYF | TGTGCCAGTAGTATAGTTGGCAGCGAGCAGTACTTC
few | - | TRBJ2-3 | TRBV12-3/TRBV12-4 | CASSYGYTDTQYF | TGTGCCAGCAGTTACGGCTACACAGATACGCAGTATTTT
- | TRBD2 | TRBJ2-1 | TRBV19 | CASSIMRGGYNEQFF | TGTGCCAGTAGTATCATGCGGGGGGGTTACAATGAGCAGTTCTTC
- | - | TRBJ2-5 | TRBV6-5 | CASSYWRDSHQETQYF | TGTGCCAGCAGTTACTGGCGGGACTCCCATCAAGAGACCCAGTACTTC
- | TRBD2 | TRBJ2-7 | TRBV4-1 | CASSPPLAEGYEQYF | TGCGCCAGCAGCCCCCCCCTAGCGGAGGGCTACGAGCAGTACTTC
few | TRBD1 | TRBJ2-5 | TRBV12-3/TRBV12-4 | CASSPRGDRGLETQYF | TGTGCCAGCAGCCCAAGGGGGGACAGGGGGCTTGAGACCCAGTACTTC
few | - | TRBJ1-1 | TRBV7-6 | CASSSRESEAFF | TGTGCCAGCAGCTCCAGGGAGAGTGAAGCTTTCTTT